The rows below give T cell receptor beta chains drawn from one sample of a study of T cell clones after liver transplantation. The assay was immunoSEQ multiplex PCR, and TCRdb's table has in-frame clones only and misses some. The sample yields roughly 40,000 clones, around 83% seen once. The sample was CD4+ T cells from blood, taken 24 months after liver transplant. These receptors were collected from a human patient who received a liver transplant. Part of the T cells may come from the graft donor. Both conserved end residues are part of each CDR3. D genes are given only for firm matches. Some rows mark clone size as missing; the rest say once, few, many or name a class of expanded clone.

length: 16
J: TRBJ1-5
size: -
D: -
V: TRBV19
CDR3: CASSIPLGRGNQPQHF
DNA: TGTGCCAGTAGTATACCTTTAGGAAGGGGCAATCAGCCCCAGCATTTT

length: 13
J: TRBJ2-2
size: -
D: -
V: TRBV5-1
CDR3: CASTGEGTGELFF
DNA: TGCGCCAGCACAGGGGAGGGCACCGGGGAGCTGTTTTTT

length: 15
J: TRBJ1-3
size: -
D: -
V: TRBV5-6
CDR3: CASSSRGSGGNTIYF
DNA: TGTGCCAGCAGTTCCAGGGGTAGCGGTGGAAACACCATATATTTT

length: 15
J: TRBJ1-2
size: -
D: -
V: TRBV6-5
CDR3: CASSYTGSSNYGYTF
DNA: TGTGCCAGCAGTTATACAGGTTCCTCTAACTATGGCTACACCTTC

length: 14
J: TRBJ2-3
size: -
D: TRBD1
V: TRBV10-1
CDR3: CATGQGGSTDTQYF
DNA: TGCGCCACCGGACAGGGGGGGAGTACAGATACGCAGTATTTT

length: 15
J: TRBJ2-3
size: -
D: -
V: TRBV28
CDR3: CASTLPGKSRDTQYF
DNA: TGTGCCAGCACCCTTCCCGGGAAGAGCCGAGATACGCAGTATTTT

length: 14
J: TRBJ2-1
size: -
D: -
V: TRBV27
CDR3: CASSERTQRGEQFF
DNA: TGTGCCAGCAGTGAAAGGACCCAGCGCGGTGAGCAGTTCTTC

length: 15
J: TRBJ2-1
size: -
D: TRBD2
V: TRBV5-1
CDR3: CASSLPSGTYNEQFF
DNA: TGCGCCAGCAGCCTTCCTAGCGGGACCTACAATGAGCAGTTCTTC

length: 12
J: TRBJ1-2
size: -
D: TRBD1
V: TRBV29-1
CDR3: CSAGGQGGGYTF
DNA: TGCAGCGCTGGGGGACAGGGGGGTGGCTACACCTTC

length: 14
J: TRBJ1-2
size: -
D: -
V: TRBV6-5
CDR3: CASSYSWPPYGYTF
DNA: TGTGCCAGCAGTTACTCGTGGCCGCCCTATGGCTACACCTTC

length: 16
J: TRBJ2-3
size: -
D: TRBD2
V: TRBV7-3
CDR3: CASSSGLAGVGDTQYF
DNA: TGTGCCAGCAGCTCGGGACTAGCGGGGGTCGGAGATACGCAGTATTTT

length: 15
J: TRBJ1-2
size: -
D: TRBD1
V: TRBV7-9
CDR3: CASSLSTGKPAGYTF
DNA: TGTGCCAGCAGCTTATCGACAGGGAAGCCAGCTGGCTACACCTTC

length: 19
J: TRBJ1-4
size: -
D: -
V: TRBV4-1
CDR3: CASSQESVGRGMTNEKLFF
DNA: TGCGCCAGCAGCCAAGAAAGCGTGGGCAGGGGCATGACTAATGAAAAACTGTTTTTT

length: 14
J: TRBJ1-5
size: -
D: TRBD1
V: TRBV27
CDR3: CASSDRDRDQPQHF
DNA: TGTGCCAGCAGTGACCGGGACAGGGATCAGCCCCAGCATTTT

length: 13
J: TRBJ1-2
size: -
D: -
V: TRBV25-1
CDR3: CASGDGGHYGYTF
DNA: TGTGCCAGCGGCGATGGAGGTCACTATGGCTACACCTTC

length: 14
J: TRBJ2-1
size: once
D: TRBD1
V: TRBV28
CDR3: CASRRTGGYNEQFF
DNA: TGTGCCAGCAGACGGACAGGGGGTTACAATGAGCAGTTCTTC

length: 12
J: TRBJ1-2
size: -
D: -
V: TRBV19
CDR3: CASNYLDYGYTF
DNA: TGTGCCAGTAACTACCTCGACTATGGCTACACCTTC

length: 15
J: TRBJ2-3
size: -
D: TRBD1
V: TRBV19
CDR3: CASSTDRDDTDTQYF
DNA: TGTGCCAGTTCAACAGACAGGGACGACACAGATACGCAGTATTTT

length: 14
J: TRBJ1-3
size: -
D: -
V: TRBV30
CDR3: CAWTRRATGNTIYF
DNA: TGTGCCTGGACGAGGAGGGCTACTGGAAACACCATATATTTT

length: 14
J: TRBJ1-6
size: once
D: -
V: TRBV27
CDR3: CASSLPGSNSPLHF
DNA: TGTGCCAGCAGTTTACCAGGTTCTAATTCACCCCTCCACTTT

length: 15
J: TRBJ1-2
size: -
D: -
V: TRBV15
CDR3: CATSRDYNTLYGYTF
DNA: TGTGCCACCAGCAGAGATTATAACACGCTGTATGGCTACACCTTC

length: 19
J: TRBJ2-3
size: -
D: TRBD2
V: TRBV15
CDR3: CATSRDPEDRGLAGGGQYF
DNA: TGTGCCACCAGCAGAGACCCCGAAGACAGGGGCCTAGCGGGAGGAGGCCAGTATTTT

length: 12
J: TRBJ2-7
size: -
D: -
V: TRBV2
CDR3: CARGPNSYEQYF
DNA: TGTGCCAGGGGGCCGAATTCCTACGAGCAGTACTTC

length: 15
J: TRBJ2-7
size: -
D: -
V: TRBV9
CDR3: CASSVSADNSYEQYF
DNA: TGTGCCAGCAGCGTAAGTGCGGACAACTCCTACGAGCAGTACTTC

length: 15
J: TRBJ2-1
size: -
D: TRBD2
V: TRBV11-2
CDR3: CASSPRLAGANEQFF
DNA: TGTGCCAGCAGCCCTCGACTAGCGGGGGCAAATGAGCAGTTCTTC

length: 14
J: TRBJ2-2
size: -
D: -
V: TRBV5-5
CDR3: CASSNGAVTGELFF
DNA: TGTGCCAGCAGTAACGGGGCGGTTACCGGGGAGCTGTTTTTT

length: 14
J: TRBJ1-6
size: -
D: TRBD1
V: TRBV6-4
CDR3: CASSPGDRGSPLHF
DNA: TGTGCCAGCAGCCCGGGGGACAGGGGTTCACCCCTCCACTTT

length: 14
J: TRBJ2-2
size: -
D: -
V: TRBV7-7
CDR3: CASSSQRNTGELFF
DNA: TGTGCCAGCAGCTCCCAGCGGAACACCGGGGAGCTGTTTTTT

length: 15
J: TRBJ2-3
size: -
D: TRBD2
V: TRBV4-1
CDR3: CASSPLAGTGDTQYF
DNA: TGCGCCAGCAGCCCTCTAGCGGGGACGGGAGATACGCAGTATTTT

length: 11
J: TRBJ2-1
size: -
D: -
V: TRBV20-1
CDR3: CSASRQYEQFF
DNA: TGCAGTGCTAGTAGGCAGTATGAGCAGTTCTTC

length: 12
J: TRBJ1-5
size: -
D: -
V: TRBV10-1
CDR3: CASSDDDQPQHF
DNA: TGCGCCAGCAGTGATGATGATCAGCCCCAGCATTTT

length: 14
J: TRBJ1-2
size: -
D: -
V: TRBV18
CDR3: CASSPPGGGPGYTF
DNA: TGTGCCAGCTCACCCCCTGGGGGAGGCCCTGGCTACACCTTC

length: 15
J: TRBJ1-2
size: -
D: -
V: TRBV2
CDR3: CASRHQGPSPYGYTF
DNA: TGTGCCAGCAGACACCAGGGGCCCTCACCCTATGGCTACACCTTC